This T cell receptor (beta chain) was obtained from a study of Tregs in tolerant kidney transplant recipients. Points from the study as a whole: Tregs expanded with activated donor B cells seemed most donor-specific. Antigen-driven expansion was suggested because donor-specific Tregs expanded more than all Tregs in tolerant patients.

Generated by immunoSEQ multiplex PCR, the TCRdb table keeps only in-frame clones and is missing some. The repertoire has 45,000 to 55,000 clones, around 90% of them found once; the top ten carry roughly 15%. Recipients received nonmyeloablative bone marrow transplants from related graft donors, with transient mixed chimerism. Concerning this clone: Its antigen is unidentified.

CDR1 and CDR2 (germline): LNHNV, YYDKDF (reference sequence). V was shortened by 2 bases and J by 6 bases, with 11 bases between the two germline ends. This CDR3 comprises 13 residues. The sequence was collected from a human patient who received a combined kidney and bone marrow transplant. Certain T cells may be donor cells from the graft. The chain combines TRBV15 with TRBJ2-7; D is possibly TRBD2 (6 bases). Sequencing was performed on CD8+ T cells from blood (PBMCs), taken 24 months after the transplant. The CDR3 reads CATSRLRGVEQYF. For the CDR3, the DNA is TGTGCCACCAGCAGACTTCGCGGGGTCGAGCAGTACTTC.